One T cell receptor beta chain is described in this entry. TCRdb reanalysed the 5' RACE reads using MiXCR and keeps one entry per CDR3 protein. The table lists some 560,000 distinct CDR3 sequences, roughly 19% of them singletons. This sample was taken from a study of T cells after yellow fever vaccination. The CDR3 covers 14 residues. V gave up 1 base and J gave up 4 bases, with 11 bases separating them. Germline CDR1 is SGHRS and CDR2 is YFSETQ. The origin of this receptor is a man aged 25 to 45 who received the YFV17D yellow fever vaccine. V is TRBV5-1 and J is TRBJ2-5, with a weak D call TRBD2 (5 bases). Sequencing was performed on PBMCs, taken 15 days after the yellow fever booster vaccination. CDR3 in DNA: TGCGCCAGCAGCTTGAGTCAGGCGGGAGAGACCCAGTACTTC. It encodes CASSLSQAGETQYF.